These 3 T cell receptor beta chains came from one sample sequenced in a study of blood T cell repertoires in COVID-19. Measured with immunoSEQ multiplex PCR; TCRdb has only the in-frame clones, and not every one. This sample yields 95,000 or so clones, of which about 84% are seen a single time; roughly 22% belongs to the top ten. The sample was peripheral blood. These receptors were obtained from a human donor in a cohort sampled during active COVID-19.

The chain uses TRBV28 and TRBJ2-7; the match to TRBD2 covers 8 bases. The V and J ends lost 7 bases and 3 bases, in that order; junction bases with no gene match: 8. CDR1 is MDHEN, CDR2 SYDVKM, per germline. The CDR3 contains 14 residues. CDR3 protein: CASMETGGSYEQYF. In DNA, the CDR3 is TGTGCCAGCATGGAAACGGGGGGGAGCTACGAGCAGTACTTC.

The CDR3 nucleotides are TGTGCCAGCAGTTACCTGGAGGAGGGAAACACCATATATTTT. Translation: CASSYLEEGNTIYF. V and J are TRBV6-5 and TRBJ1-3; D is unresolved. The V gene lost 2 bases and the J gene lost 4 bases, with 9 bases spanning the gap. Per the germline V gene, CDR1 is MNHEY and CDR2 is SVGAGI. The CDR3 totals 14 residues.

The sample holds a few counts of this clone. The V call is TRBV11-2, the J call TRBJ2-7; D is uncertain. The germline V gene encodes CDR1 SGHAT and CDR2 FQNNGV. The CDR3 consists of 14 residues. The V end lost 3 bases, the J end lost 3 bases, and 12 bases lay between the germline ends. CDR3 in amino acids: CASSFSGLGYEQYF. CDR3 nucleotides: TGTGCCAGCAGCTTTTCGGGTCTTGGCTACGAGCAGTACTTC.